These 21 T cell receptor beta chains were all obtained from the same sample, sequenced in a study of blood T cell repertoires in COVID-19. TCRdb keeps only in-frame clones here, not all; method: immunoSEQ multiplex PCR. The table lists 150,000 or so clones, 80% to 90% of them singletons. Sequencing was performed on peripheral blood. The receptors were gathered from a woman in her sixties with COVID-19, enrolled during active disease.

The chain links TRBV5-1 to TRBJ1-3; D gene uncertain. Germline CDR1 and CDR2: SGHRS and YFSETQ. The CDR3 loop spans 12 amino acids. With 4 bases removed from V and 8 bases from J, the gap between germline ends came to 10 bases. The CDR3 loop reads CASSLGGDTIYF. CDR3 bases: TGCGCCAGCAGCCTCGGCGGGGACACCATATATTTT.

The rearrangement uses TRBV19 and TRBJ1-1, with D possibly being TRBD1 (5 bases). Germline V gives CDR1 LNHDA, CDR2 SQIVND (reference sequence). This CDR3 contains 14 residues. V was clipped by 1 base and J by 5 bases, with 11 bases between them. CDR3 sequence reads: CASSIVQGRTEAFF. CDR3 DNA: TGTGCCAGTAGTATAGTCCAGGGAAGAACTGAAGCTTTCTTT. Based on the CDR3 plus reference TRBV19 and TRBJ1-1, the full variable domain is DGGITQSPKYLFRKEGQNVTLSCEQNLNHDAMYWYRQDPGQGLRLIYYSQIVNDFQKGDIAEGYSVSREKKESFPLTVTSAQKNPTAFYLCASSIVQGRTEAFFGQGTRLTVV.

This clone was seen a few times. The V call is TRBV5-1, the J call TRBJ1-1, with 10 bases lining up with TRBD1. V was clipped by 4 bases and J by 3 bases; unmatched bases: 3. This CDR3 has 14 residues. The germline V gene encodes CDR1 SGHRS and CDR2 YFSETQ. The CDR3 DNA sequence: TGCGCCAGCAGCCATGGGACAGGGGACACTGAAGCTTTCTTT. It translates to CASSHGTGDTEAFF.

The chain links TRBV9 to TRBJ1-1; possible D gene TRBD1, 6 bases. Germline loops: CDR1 SGDLS, CDR2 YYNGEE. The CDR3 covers 15 residues. The V gene lost 5 bases and the J gene lost 5 bases, with 19 bases spanning the gap. CDR3 region: CASSPRDTPYTEAFF. As DNA, the CDR3 is TGTGCCAGCAGTCCTAGGGACACACCCTATACTGAAGCTTTCTTT.

This clone was found once. The chain links TRBV19 to TRBJ1-5; 8 positions match TRBD1. Germline assignment: CDR1 LNHDA and CDR2 SQIVND (reference sequence). J was trimmed by 10 bases and V by 7 bases; bases with no gene match: 18. The CDR3 is 16 amino acids. The CDR3 nucleotides are TGTGCCAGTACCCATCGACAGGGGCCGGCGTGGGGTCCCCAGCATTTT. As protein: CASTHRQGPAWGPQHF.

This clone was seen once. The chain carries TRBV10-2 and TRBJ2-2; D gene uncertain. V lost 8 bases, J lost 3 bases, and 13 bases lay in between. The CDR3 sequence is 14 residues long. Germline CDR1 WSHSY, CDR2 SAAADI. CDR3 coding DNA: TGCGCCAGCGTCCGAGACGGAGACACCGGGGAGCTGTTTTTT. Protein: CASVRDGDTGELFF.

The chain joins TRBV19 to TRBJ2-4; 8 bases are a match to TRBD2. Germline V gives CDR1 LNHDA, CDR2 SQIVND (reference sequence). Unmatched junction bases numbered 6, after V lost 1 base and J lost 4 bases. The CDR3 loop spans 16 amino acids. In nucleotides, the CDR3 is TGTGCCAGTAGTATAGGAGCGGGGGACCCAAAAAACATTCAGTACTTC. Protein sequence: CASSIGAGDPKNIQYF.

This rearrangement joins TRBV2 to TRBJ2-7, with TRBD1 matching 12 bases. The trim removed 4 bases at V and 6 bases at J, leaving 7 bases unmatched. The V gene's germline CDR1 is SNHLY and CDR2 FYNNEI. The CDR3 has 15 residues. CDR3 loop: CASSVPGQGAGEQYF. The CDR3 DNA sequence: TGTGCCAGCAGTGTCCCGGGACAGGGGGCTGGCGAGCAGTACTTC.

The genes are TRBV7-2 and TRBJ2-5; D remains ambiguous. Trimming left V 4 bases short and J 2 bases short, with 2 bases between. CDR1 SGHTA and CDR2 FQGNSA come from the germline V gene. This CDR3 is built from 11 residues. The CDR3 reads CASSSQETQYF. The CDR3 bases are TGTGCCAGCAGCTCGCAAGAGACCCAGTACTTC.

The J gene is TRBJ2-3, the V gene TRBV18; a weak D match, TRBD2 (7 bases). Germline CDR1 reads KGHSH; CDR2 reads LQKENI. Trimming removed 2 bases at V and 1 base at J, with 16 bases between. The CDR3 extends over 17 amino acids. CDR3 region: CASSPRVRRGRTDTQYF. DNA of the CDR3: TGTGCCAGCTCACCAAGGGTAAGGCGGGGGCGCACAGATACGCAGTATTTT.

This chain uses TRBV4-1 with TRBJ2-3; D gene uncertain. The CDR3 is 16 residues long. The germline CDR1 and CDR2 sequences are MGHRA and YSYEKL. V was cut by 2 bases and J by 1 base, with 13 bases left in between. The CDR3: CASSQKWAQGTDTQYF. The CDR3, as DNA: TGCGCCAGCAGCCAAAAATGGGCCCAGGGCACAGATACGCAGTATTTT.

This clone was picked up one time. V gene TRBV9 combines with J gene TRBJ2-6; the D is unclear. The CDR3 is 12 amino acids. The germline CDR1 and CDR2 sequences are SGDLS and YYNGEE. The V end lost 7 bases, the J end lost 4 bases, and 6 bases lay between the germline ends. CDR3 in DNA: TGTGCCAGCCAATCCGGGGCCAACGTCCTGACTTTC. Its translation is CASQSGANVLTF.

The rearrangement links TRBV19 to TRBJ1-2, with 7 bases fitting TRBD1. The ends lost 7 bases at V and 7 bases at J; junction bases unmatched: 15. Germline V gene data show CDR1 as LNHDA and CDR2 as SQIVND (reference sequence). The CDR3 consists of 15 residues. The CDR3 loop is CASTPILTGSLGYTF. CDR3 in DNA: TGTGCCAGTACCCCCATACTGACAGGGAGTCTTGGCTACACCTTC.

The chain carries TRBV9 and TRBJ2-2, with 11 bases matching TRBD2. CDR1 is SGDLS, CDR2 YYNGEE, per germline. The V and J ends lost 4 bases and 2 bases, in that order; junction bases with no gene match: 4. The CDR3 is made up of 16 amino acids. The CDR3 nucleotides are TGTGCCAGCAGCCCACTAGCGGGGGAAAACACCGGGGAGCTGTTTTTT. It specifies CASSPLAGENTGELFF.

The chain employs TRBV25-1 and TRBJ2-7, with 9 positions matching TRBD1. The CDR3 runs to 15 residues. Germline assignment: CDR1 MGHDK and CDR2 SYGVNS. With V trimmed by 3 bases and J by 6 bases, 9 bases remained unmatched. In nucleotides, the CDR3 is TGTGCCAGCAGTGACTCCGGGACAGGGCGCAGCGAGCAGTACTTC. Its translation is CASSDSGTGRSEQYF.

The genes are TRBV7-6 and TRBJ1-1; the D gene is possibly TRBD1 (6 bases). This CDR3 is built from 15 residues. Trimming shortened V by 1 base and J by 4 bases, and 13 bases separated the two germline ends. Germline CDR1 reads SGHVS; CDR2 reads FNYEAQ. The CDR3 is CASSLGGGSGTEAFF. CDR3 DNA: TGTGCCAGCAGCTTAGGGGGGGGCTCGGGCACTGAAGCTTTCTTT. Combining the CDR3 with reference TRBV7-6 and TRBJ1-1 gives the whole variable domain GAGVSQSPRYKVTKRGQDVALRCDPISGHVSLYWYRQALGQGPEFLTYFNYEAQQDKSGLPNDRFSAERPEGSISTLTIQRTEQRDSAMYRCASSLGGGSGTEAFFGQGTRLTVV.

V usage is TRBV7-9 and J usage is TRBJ2-1; 7 positions agree with TRBD1. With 5 bases clipped from V and 6 bases from J, the junction kept 13 bases outside the gene matches. The CDR3 spans 16 residues. Germline CDR1 reads SEHNR; CDR2 reads FQNEAQ (reference sequence). The CDR3 DNA is TGTGCCAGCAGCCCAGGGACAGCTCAATGGGGCAATGAGCAGTTCTTC. Translation gives CASSPGTAQWGNEQFF.

The rearrangement joins TRBV7-9 to TRBJ1-2, with a tentative D call TRBD1 (5 bases). V dropped 7 bases and J dropped 4 bases, with 16 bases sitting between them. Germline lookup yields CDR1 SEHNR and CDR2 FQNEAQ (reference sequence). The length of the CDR3 is 14 residues. CDR3 sequence: CASNPGRTPYGYTF. DNA for the CDR3: TGTGCCAGCAACCCTGGGAGGACACCCTATGGCTACACCTTC.

This chain links TRBV29-1 with TRBJ2-7; 7 nucleotides align to TRBD1. Germline CDR1 and CDR2: SQVTM and ANQGSEA. The CDR3 is 12 amino acids. V gave up 6 bases and J gave up 3 bases; unmatched junction bases: 5. This CDR3 reads CSVTTGVYEQYF. In DNA, the CDR3 is TGCAGCGTGACTACAGGGGTCTACGAGCAGTACTTC.

The rearrangement joins TRBV5-6 to TRBJ2-7, with 14 bases that match TRBD2. Trimming took 5 bases from V and 8 from J; bases not matched to a gene: 6. The CDR3 has 14 residues. Germline CDR1 SGHDT, CDR2 YYEEEE. The CDR3, as DNA: TGTGCCAGCAGTGCGACTAGCGGGGGGGCGCAGCAGTACTTC. Protein: CASSATSGGAQQYF.

The J gene is TRBJ1-2, the V gene TRBV9; TRBD1 matches 7 bases. With 0 bases clipped from V and 3 bases from J, the junction kept 8 bases outside the gene matches. The CDR3 is made up of 16 amino acids. Germline V gene sequence: CDR1 SGDLS, CDR2 YYNGEE. The CDR3 spells CASSVVGGGGYYGYTF. Written as DNA, the CDR3 is TGTGCCAGCAGCGTAGTAGGGGGCGGAGGGTACTATGGCTACACCTTC.